This TCR beta chain comes out of a study of blood T cell repertoires in COVID-19. Study-wide background: Sources were T cells, B-cell-depleted T cells, or PBMCs; the material itself was cDNA or gDNA.

The repertoire was sequenced with immunoSEQ multiplex PCR; TCRdb's copy has only in-frame clones and lacks some. This repertoire shows 330,000 or so clones, around nine tenths found once; its top ten account for 1%. Study members were between about 18 and 100 years old and lived in over 20 US regions. The study assigned cohorts using participant-reported clinical history. A case of COVID-19 had been met by exposed participants within 2 weeks before study entry. CDR3 length equals 17 residues. CDR1 and CDR2 from the germline V gene are LGHNA and YNFKEQ. V gave up 4 bases and J gave up 6 bases; unmatched junction bases: 11.

The chain employs TRBV4-2 and TRBJ2-3; 12 nucleotides line up with TRBD2. Sequencing was carried out using PBMCs or T cells enriched from blood (not recorded which). This TCR was recovered from a woman younger than 45 who had been exposed to COVID-19. CDR3 region: CASSLEASGRASDTQYF. The CDR3 DNA reads as TGTGCCAGCAGCCTCGAAGCTAGCGGGAGGGCTTCGGATACGCAGTATTTT.